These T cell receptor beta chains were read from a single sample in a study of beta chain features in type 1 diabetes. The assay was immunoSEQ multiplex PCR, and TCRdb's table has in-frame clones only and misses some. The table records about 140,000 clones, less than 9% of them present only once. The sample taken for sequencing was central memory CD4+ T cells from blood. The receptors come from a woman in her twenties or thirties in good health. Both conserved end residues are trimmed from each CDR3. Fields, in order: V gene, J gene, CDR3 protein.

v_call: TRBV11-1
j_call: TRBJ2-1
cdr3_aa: ASSFSLAGGNNEQF

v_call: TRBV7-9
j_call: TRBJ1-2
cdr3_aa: ASSPSDRNYGYT

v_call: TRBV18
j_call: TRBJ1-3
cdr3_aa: ASSPVARTGNTIY

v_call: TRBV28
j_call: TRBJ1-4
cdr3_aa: ASFGFGGRATNEKLF

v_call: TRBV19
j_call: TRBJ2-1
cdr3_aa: ASSIGQGALNNEQF

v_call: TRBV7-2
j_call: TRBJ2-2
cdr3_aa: ASSPGNTGELF

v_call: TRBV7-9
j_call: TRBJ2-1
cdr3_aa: ASSRGQGKDEQF

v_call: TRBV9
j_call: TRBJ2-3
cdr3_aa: ASTRSGTSTDTQY

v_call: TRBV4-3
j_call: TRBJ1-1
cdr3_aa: ASSQDLTGKAF

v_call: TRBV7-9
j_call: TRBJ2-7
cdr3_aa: ASSLTGTGPYEQY

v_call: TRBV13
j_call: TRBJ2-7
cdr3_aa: ASSPGQSRYEQY

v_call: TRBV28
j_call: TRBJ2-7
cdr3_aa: ASRLADRTYEQY

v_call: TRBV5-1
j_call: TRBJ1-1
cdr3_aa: ASSFRTGRSEAF

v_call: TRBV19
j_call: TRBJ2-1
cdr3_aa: ASSTPSGLADNEQF

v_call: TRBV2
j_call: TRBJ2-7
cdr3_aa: ASSEVAGPGEQY

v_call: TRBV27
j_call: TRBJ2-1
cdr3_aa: ASSFRGTIYNEQF

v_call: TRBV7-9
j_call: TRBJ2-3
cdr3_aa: ATLAGGSTDTQY

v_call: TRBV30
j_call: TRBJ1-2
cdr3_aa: AWNVQGTSGYT

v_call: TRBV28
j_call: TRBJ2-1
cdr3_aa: ASRIGGALGNEQF

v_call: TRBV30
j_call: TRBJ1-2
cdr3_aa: AWSVSGGLYGYT

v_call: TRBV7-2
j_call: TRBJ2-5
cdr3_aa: ASSLRREGPQY

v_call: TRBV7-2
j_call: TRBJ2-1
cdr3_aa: ASSPRGLAGGASNEQF

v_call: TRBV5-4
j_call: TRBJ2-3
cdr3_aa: ASSQGVGREADTQY

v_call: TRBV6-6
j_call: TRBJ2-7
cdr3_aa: ASSLKGYEQY

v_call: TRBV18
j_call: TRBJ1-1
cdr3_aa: ASSPAGVDTEAF

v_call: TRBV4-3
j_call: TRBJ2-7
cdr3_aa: ASSRGSGYEQY

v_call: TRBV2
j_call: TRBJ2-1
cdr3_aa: ASVGNGDEQF

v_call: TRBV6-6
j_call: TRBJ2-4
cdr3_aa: ASSRSGGAKNIQY

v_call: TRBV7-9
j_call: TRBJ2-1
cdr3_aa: ASSLEVGGRRNEQF

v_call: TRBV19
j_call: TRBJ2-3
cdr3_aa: ASSMYSTDTQY

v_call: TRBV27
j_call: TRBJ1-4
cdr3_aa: ASSPAGFGKLF

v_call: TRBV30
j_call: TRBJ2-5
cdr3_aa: AWYSSQETQY

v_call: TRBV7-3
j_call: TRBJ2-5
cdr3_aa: ASSLAFLAGGPGKTQY

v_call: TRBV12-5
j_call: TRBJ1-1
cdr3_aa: ASGGATSAEAF

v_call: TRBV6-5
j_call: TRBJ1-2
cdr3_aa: AGTSGQGIGYT

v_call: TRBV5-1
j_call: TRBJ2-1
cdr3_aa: ASSYGLAGFEQF